This TCR beta chain was sequenced during a study of PD-1 blockade in classical Hodgkin lymphoma. Background on the study: A 3 mg/kg intravenous dose of nivolumab was received by patients every 2 weeks.

Concerning this clone: Its target is not known.

Repertoires were generated with immunoSEQ multiplex PCR, while TCRdb's copy carries only in-frame clones and drops some. Here the sample spans over 70,000 clones, around 90% being singletons. All trial patients relapsed after autologous stem cell transplantation. The study recorded best responses of complete response, partial response or progressive disease. Findings and limits, study-wide: Repertoire differences have undefined causes, possibly disease activity or prior therapy. A reduction in baseline TCR diversity was reportedly seen in newly diagnosed patients relative to healthy donors.

V lost 1 base, J lost 7 bases, and 10 bases lay in between. This CDR3 is built from 13 residues. CDR1 is SEHNR and CDR2 is FQNEAQ in the germline V gene (reference sequence). The sequence came from a human donor with classical Hodgkin lymphoma. The chain links TRBV7-9 to TRBJ1-2, with TRBD1 as a possible D gene (5 bases). The starting material was peripheral blood mononuclear cells (PBMCs), obtained at baseline. CDR3 protein: CASSLGAGSGYTF. The DNA of the CDR3 is TGTGCCAGCAGCTTAGGGGCAGGGAGTGGCTACACCTTC.